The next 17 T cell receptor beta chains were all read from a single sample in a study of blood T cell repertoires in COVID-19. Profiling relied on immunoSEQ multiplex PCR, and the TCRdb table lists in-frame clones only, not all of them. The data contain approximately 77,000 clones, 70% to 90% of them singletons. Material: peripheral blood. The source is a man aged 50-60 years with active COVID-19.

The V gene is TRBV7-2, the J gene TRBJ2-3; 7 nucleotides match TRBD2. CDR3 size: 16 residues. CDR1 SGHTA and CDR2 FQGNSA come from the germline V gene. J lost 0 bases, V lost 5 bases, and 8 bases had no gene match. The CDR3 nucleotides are TGTGCCAGCAGCCCTGCCGCGGGGGTAAGCACAGATACGCAGTATTTT. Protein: CASSPAAGVSTDTQYF. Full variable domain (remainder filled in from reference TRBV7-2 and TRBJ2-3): GAGVSQSPSNKVTEKGKDVELRCDPISGHTALYWYRQSLGQGLEFLIYFQGNSAPDKSGLPSDRFSAERTGGSVSTLTIQRTQQEDSAVYLCASSPAAGVSTDTQYFGPGTRLTVL.

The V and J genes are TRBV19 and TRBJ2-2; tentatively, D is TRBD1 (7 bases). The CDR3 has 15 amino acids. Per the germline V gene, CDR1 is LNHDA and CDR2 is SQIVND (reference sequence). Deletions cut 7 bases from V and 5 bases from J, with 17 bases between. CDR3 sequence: CASTGGTRVTGELFF. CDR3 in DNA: TGTGCCAGTACAGGGGGGACCAGGGTTACCGGGGAGCTGTTTTTT.

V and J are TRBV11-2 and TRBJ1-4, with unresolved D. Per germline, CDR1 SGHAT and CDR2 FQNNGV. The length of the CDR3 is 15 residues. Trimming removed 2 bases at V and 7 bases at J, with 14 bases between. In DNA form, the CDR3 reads TGTGCCAGCAGCTTATCTAGTATAATCGGTGAAAAACTGTTTTTT. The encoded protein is CASSLSSIIGEKLFF.

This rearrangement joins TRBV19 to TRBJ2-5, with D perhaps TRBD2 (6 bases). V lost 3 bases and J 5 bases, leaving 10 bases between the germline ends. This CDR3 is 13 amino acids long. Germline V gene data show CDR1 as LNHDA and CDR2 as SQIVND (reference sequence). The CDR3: CASSITGRETQYF. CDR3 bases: TGTGCCAGTAGTATCACTGGGAGGGAGACCCAGTACTTC.

The CDR3 here is CASSEGRQGIYEQYF. For the CDR3, the DNA is TGTGCCAGCAGTGAGGGGAGACAGGGAATCTACGAGCAGTACTTC. The chain links TRBV25-1 to TRBJ2-7, with 7 bases matching TRBD1. The length of the CDR3 is 15 residues. The J segment lost 3 bases and the V segment lost 3 bases, leaving 8 bases of the junction unmatched. CDR1 is MGHDK and CDR2 is SYGVNS in the germline V gene.

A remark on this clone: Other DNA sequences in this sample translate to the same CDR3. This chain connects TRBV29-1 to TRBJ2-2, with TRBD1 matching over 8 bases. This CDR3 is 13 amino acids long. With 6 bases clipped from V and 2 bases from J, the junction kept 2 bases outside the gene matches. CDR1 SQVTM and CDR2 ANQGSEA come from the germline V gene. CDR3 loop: CSVDRGNTGELFF. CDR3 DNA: TGCAGCGTCGACAGGGGAAACACCGGGGAGCTGTTTTTT.

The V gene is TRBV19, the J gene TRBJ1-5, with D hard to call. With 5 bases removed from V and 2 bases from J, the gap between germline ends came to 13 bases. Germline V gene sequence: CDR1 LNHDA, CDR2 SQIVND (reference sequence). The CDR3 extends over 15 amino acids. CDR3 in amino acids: CASSLVPVGNQPQHF. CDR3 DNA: TGTGCCAGTAGTCTAGTGCCGGTGGGCAATCAGCCCCAGCATTTT.

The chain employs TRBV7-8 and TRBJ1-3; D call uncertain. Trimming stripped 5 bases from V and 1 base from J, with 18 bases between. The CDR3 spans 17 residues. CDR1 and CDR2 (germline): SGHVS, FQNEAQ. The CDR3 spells CASSHYSRYSSGNTIYF. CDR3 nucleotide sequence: TGTGCCAGCAGCCACTACTCCCGATACTCATCTGGAAACACCATATATTTT.

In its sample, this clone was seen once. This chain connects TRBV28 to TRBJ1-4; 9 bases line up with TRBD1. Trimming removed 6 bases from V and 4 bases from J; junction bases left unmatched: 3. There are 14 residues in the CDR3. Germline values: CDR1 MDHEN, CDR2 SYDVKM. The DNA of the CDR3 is TGTGCCAGCAGGACGGGACAGGGTAATGAAAAACTGTTTTTT. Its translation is CASRTGQGNEKLFF.

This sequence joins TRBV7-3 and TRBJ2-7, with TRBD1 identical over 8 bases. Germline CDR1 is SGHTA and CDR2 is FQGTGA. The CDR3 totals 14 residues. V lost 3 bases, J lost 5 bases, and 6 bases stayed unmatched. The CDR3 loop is CASSLGTGSHEQYF. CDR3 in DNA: TGTGCCAGCAGCTTGGGGACAGGATCCCACGAGCAGTACTTC.

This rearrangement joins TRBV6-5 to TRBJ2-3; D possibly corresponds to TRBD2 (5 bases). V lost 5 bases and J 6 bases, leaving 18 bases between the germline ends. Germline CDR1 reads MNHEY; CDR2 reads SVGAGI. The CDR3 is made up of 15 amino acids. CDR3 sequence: CASSRHRRGLDTQYF. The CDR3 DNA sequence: TGTGCCAGCAGTCGGCACAGACGGGGTTTGGATACGCAGTATTTT.

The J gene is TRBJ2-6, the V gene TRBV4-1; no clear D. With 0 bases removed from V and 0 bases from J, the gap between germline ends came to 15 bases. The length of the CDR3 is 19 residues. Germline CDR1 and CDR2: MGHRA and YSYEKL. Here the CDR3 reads CASSQDPGAPGSGANVLTF. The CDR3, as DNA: TGCGCCAGCAGCCAAGATCCCGGTGCCCCGGGCTCTGGGGCCAACGTCCTGACTTTC.

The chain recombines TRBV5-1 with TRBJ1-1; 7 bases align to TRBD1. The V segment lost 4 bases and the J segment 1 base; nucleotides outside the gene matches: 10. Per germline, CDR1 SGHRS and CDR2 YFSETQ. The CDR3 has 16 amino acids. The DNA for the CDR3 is TGCGCCAGCAGCCCCCGGGACAGAGAAACGAACACTGAAGCTTTCTTT. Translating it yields CASSPRDRETNTEAFF.

The CDR3 DNA sequence: TGCAGCGTTGCGAGGAGCTTGAACACTGAAGCTTTCTTT. Its protein product is CSVARSLNTEAFF. The chain uses TRBV29-1 and TRBJ1-1; D unresolved. The CDR3 spans 13 residues. Germline V gives CDR1 SQVTM, CDR2 ANQGSEA. Trimming removed 4 bases at V and 0 bases at J, with 9 bases between.

The chain's CDR3 is CASSSGTGKDNEQFF. The CDR3 DNA reads TGTGCCAGCAGCTCCGGGACAGGGAAAGACAATGAGCAGTTCTTC. The V gene is TRBV7-9, the J gene TRBJ2-1, with TRBD1 matching 9 bases. The CDR3 is made up of 15 amino acids. The V gene end was trimmed by 4 bases and the J gene end by 5 bases; junction bases not matched to a gene: 6. CDR1 and CDR2 (germline): SEHNR, FQNEAQ (reference sequence).

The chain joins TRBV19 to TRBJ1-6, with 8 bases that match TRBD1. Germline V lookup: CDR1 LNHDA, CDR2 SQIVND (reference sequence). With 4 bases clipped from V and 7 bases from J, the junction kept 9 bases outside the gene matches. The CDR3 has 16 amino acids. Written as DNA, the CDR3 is TGTGCCAGTAGTACCAAGACAGGGGCTGGGAATTCACCCCTCCACTTT. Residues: CASSTKTGAGNSPLHF.

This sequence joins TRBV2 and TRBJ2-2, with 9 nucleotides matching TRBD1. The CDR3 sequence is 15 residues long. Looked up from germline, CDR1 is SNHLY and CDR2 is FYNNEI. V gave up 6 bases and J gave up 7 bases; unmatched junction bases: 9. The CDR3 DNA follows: TGTGCCAGCAGGTTAAGACAGGGGGTAGGCGGGGAGCTGTTTTTT. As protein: CASRLRQGVGGELFF.